This T cell receptor (beta chain) appears in the sequencing data of a study of Ad26.COV2.S vaccination and SARS-CoV-2 variants. For the study at large: Once or twice, 56 days apart, Ad26.COV2.S was delivered intramuscularly.

This clone was counted between two and nine times. Method: immunoSEQ multiplex PCR; TCRdb's copy keeps in-frame clones and lacks some. Seen here are roughly 400,000 clones, 90% observed once, and the top ten hold less than 4.5%. The germline V gene has CDR1 MNHEY and CDR2 SVGEGT. With 6 bases clipped from V and 0 bases from J, the junction kept 9 bases outside the gene matches. The CDR3 runs 16 residues. Treatment of the sample: around 19 received Ad26.COV2.S at low or high dose, single or two shots; about 5 received placebo; per-sample allocation not given. The samples date from day 63 after the first vaccine or placebo injection.

The sample was peripheral blood, taken in a trial of Ad26.COV2.S vaccine versus placebo. This chain uses TRBV6-2 or TRBV6-3 with TRBJ1-1; 8 nucleotides line up with TRBD1. This clonotype was obtained from a person between 18 and 60 years old who received the Ad26.COV2.S COVID-19 vaccine or a placebo. The CDR3 DNA reads as TGTGCCAGCAGCGAAACAGGGGGAATAATGAACACTGAAGCTTTCTTT. It encodes CASSETGGIMNTEAFF.